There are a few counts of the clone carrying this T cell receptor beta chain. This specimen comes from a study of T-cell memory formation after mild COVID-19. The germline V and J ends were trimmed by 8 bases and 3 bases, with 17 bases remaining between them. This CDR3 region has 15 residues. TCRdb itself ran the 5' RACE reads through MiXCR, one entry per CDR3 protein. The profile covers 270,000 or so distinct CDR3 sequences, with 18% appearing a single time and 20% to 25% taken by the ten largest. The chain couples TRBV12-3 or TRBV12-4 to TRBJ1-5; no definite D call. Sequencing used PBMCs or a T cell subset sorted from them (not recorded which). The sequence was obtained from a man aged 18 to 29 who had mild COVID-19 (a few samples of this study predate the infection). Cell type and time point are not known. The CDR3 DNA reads TGTGCCAGCCGCCCCTCCGTAGGGCTCAATCAGCCCCAGCATTTT. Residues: CASRPSVGLNQPQHF.